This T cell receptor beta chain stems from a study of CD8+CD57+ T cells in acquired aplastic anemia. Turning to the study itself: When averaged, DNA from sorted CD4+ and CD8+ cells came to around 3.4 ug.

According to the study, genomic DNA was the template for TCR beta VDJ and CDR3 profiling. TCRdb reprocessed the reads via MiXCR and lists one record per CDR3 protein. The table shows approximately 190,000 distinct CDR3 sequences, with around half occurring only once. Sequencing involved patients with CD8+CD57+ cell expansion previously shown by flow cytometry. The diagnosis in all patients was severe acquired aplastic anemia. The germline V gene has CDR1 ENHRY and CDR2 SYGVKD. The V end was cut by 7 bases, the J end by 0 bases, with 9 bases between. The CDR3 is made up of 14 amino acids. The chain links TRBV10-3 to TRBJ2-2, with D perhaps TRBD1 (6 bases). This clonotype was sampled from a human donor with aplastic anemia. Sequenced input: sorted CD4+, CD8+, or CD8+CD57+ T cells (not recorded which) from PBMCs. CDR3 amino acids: CAIKGTPNTGELFF. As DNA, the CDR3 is TGTGCCATCAAAGGGACACCGAACACCGGGGAGCTGTTTTTT.